One sample yielded the 19 T cell receptor beta chains listed below, sequenced in a study of cytomegalovirus exposure and HLA in healthy donors. It was with 60 Vbeta and 13 Jbeta primers that the PCR ran. Here immunoSEQ multiplex PCR was the method, and the copy in TCRdb shows in-frame clones only, minus some. The sample has 75,000 to 100,000 clones, roughly two thirds seen once. The sample comprised PBMCs. Source of these receptors: a man aged 40-50 years in good health and CMV-seronegative.

The chain combines TRBV7-2 with TRBJ2-4, with 9 bases matching TRBD1. CDR3 length equals 15 residues. The trim removed 3 bases at V and 6 bases at J, leaving 6 bases unmatched. The V gene's germline CDR1 is SGHTA and CDR2 FQGNSA. In DNA form, the CDR3 reads TGTGCCAGCAGCTTTGGACAGGGGTTTGGAAACATTCAGTACTTC. Its protein is CASSFGQGFGNIQYF. Filled out from reference TRBV7-2 and TRBJ2-4, the complete variable domain reads GAGVSQSPSNKVTEKGKDVELRCDPISGHTALYWYRQSLGQGLEFLIYFQGNSAPDKSGLPSDRFSAERTGGSVSTLTIQRTQQEDSAVYLCASSFGQGFGNIQYFGAGTRLSVL.

The chain links TRBV5-6 to TRBJ2-7; 16 nucleotides match TRBD2. Germline V CDR1 and CDR2: SGHDT, YYEEEE. CDR3 length: 17 residues. Unmatched junction bases numbered 2, after V lost 0 bases and J lost 2 bases. CDR3 in DNA: TGTGCCAGCAGCTTGGGGGGACTAGCGGGGGGGCCCTACGAGCAGTACTTC. Translated, it gives CASSLGGLAGGPYEQYF.

J is TRBJ2-1 and V is TRBV10-3; 8 bases align to TRBD2. Germline CDR1 is ENHRY and CDR2 is SYGVKD. The length of the CDR3 is 15 residues. Unmatched junction bases numbered 2, after V lost 0 bases and J lost 4 bases. CDR3 sequence reads: CAISESSGGYNEQFF. CDR3 nucleotides: TGTGCCATCAGTGAGTCAAGCGGGGGATACAATGAGCAGTTCTTC.

The genes are TRBV7-2 and TRBJ2-5; TRBD2 aligns across 10 bases. Germline trimming cut 2 bases from V and 2 bases from J; bases unmatched to any gene: 5. The CDR3 is 16 residues long. CDR1 and CDR2 (germline): SGHTA, FQGNSA. The CDR3 protein is CASSLYQRGGQETQYF. The CDR3 DNA is TGTGCCAGCAGCTTATACCAGCGGGGGGGTCAAGAGACCCAGTACTTC.

CDR3 sequence: CASSEDPLNMVGRSAGTDTQYF. CDR3 DNA: TGTGCCAGCAGTGAAGACCCCCTTAATATGGTGGGAAGATCAGCGGGCACAGATACGCAGTATTTT. This chain links TRBV6-1 with TRBJ2-3; D might be TRBD2 (5 bases). The CDR3 loop spans 22 amino acids. Per the germline V gene, CDR1 is MNHNS and CDR2 is SASEGT. Trimming stripped 1 base from V and 1 base from J, with 30 bases between.

The J gene is TRBJ2-5, the V gene TRBV6-4; possible D gene TRBD1, 7 bases. Germline CDR1 reads MRHNA; CDR2 reads SNTAGT. V lost 6 bases and J 5 bases, leaving 13 bases between the germline ends. The CDR3 is 13 amino acids. In DNA form, the CDR3 reads TGTGCCAGCAGCAGGGGGGAAAAGGAGACCCAGTACTTC. Protein product: CASSRGEKETQYF.

This chain uses TRBV7-9 with TRBJ2-3; 11 bases map to TRBD2. Per germline, CDR1 SEHNR and CDR2 FQNEAQ (reference sequence). The CDR3 has 16 residues. V lost 3 bases and J lost 4; bases outside the gene matches: 6. The CDR3 DNA is TGTGCCAGCAGCTTGGAGATAGCGGGGGGGGCAGATACGCAGTATTTT. Translating gives CASSLEIAGGADTQYF.

This clone has a single count. The chain links TRBV6-1 to TRBJ2-2; 13 bases map to TRBD2. CDR1 MNHNS and CDR2 SASEGT come from the germline V gene. J lost 7 bases, V lost 2 bases, and 4 bases had no gene match. CDR3 length: 16 residues. The chain's CDR3 is CASSENTSGGVGELFF. The CDR3 coding sequence is TGTGCCAGCAGTGAAAACACTAGCGGGGGGGTCGGGGAGCTGTTTTTT.

This clone was counted a single time. V and J are TRBV5-1 and TRBJ2-7; 9 bases align to TRBD2. V lost 2 bases to trimming and J lost 4 bases; unmatched junction nucleotides: 10. CDR1 is SGHRS and CDR2 is YFSETQ in the germline V gene. The CDR3 is 16 residues long. The DNA of the CDR3 is TGCGCCAGCAGCTTTAGAGCGGGGGGTGCCTTTTACGAGCAGTACTTC. It specifies CASSFRAGGAFYEQYF.

Only one count was recorded for this clone. V gene TRBV11-2 combines with J gene TRBJ2-7; 8 bases are a match to TRBD1. The germline V gene encodes CDR1 SGHAT and CDR2 FQNNGV. The CDR3 consists of 13 residues. Trimming took 3 bases from V and 3 from J; bases not matched to a gene: 1. DNA of the CDR3: TGTGCCAGCAGCTTTGACAGGGGCTACGAGCAGTACTTC. Its protein product is CASSFDRGYEQYF.

This chain uses TRBV5-1 with TRBJ1-4, with D possibly matching TRBD1 (6 bases). Trimming removed 7 bases from V and 7 bases from J, with 20 bases in between. From germline, CDR1 is SGHRS and CDR2 YFSETQ. CDR3 size: 15 residues. DNA of the CDR3: TGCGCCAGCTCCGGTCAGGGGTCGTTGGGTGAAAAACTGTTTTTT. It is translated as CASSGQGSLGEKLFF.

This clone has only a few counts. The J gene is TRBJ2-3, the V gene TRBV7-3, with D possibly matching TRBD2 (5 bases). V dropped 2 bases and J dropped 4 bases, with 13 bases sitting between them. Germline V gene data show CDR1 as SGHTA and CDR2 as FQGTGA. The CDR3 spans 15 residues. CDR3 sequence (DNA): TGTGCCAGCAGCTTAGCCCCGGGGATCCCAGATACGCAGTATTTT. Residues: CASSLAPGIPDTQYF.

In DNA, the CDR3 is TGCAGCGTCCGCGGCCTAGCGGGGGGGAGAGATACGCAGTATTTT. Encoded protein: CSVRGLAGGRDTQYF. J is TRBJ2-3 and V is TRBV29-1, with 12 nucleotides matching TRBD2. V dropped 6 bases and J dropped 5; count of bases not matched to a gene: 9. There are 15 residues in the CDR3. CDR1 is SQVTM and CDR2 is ANQGSEA in the germline V gene.

The J gene is TRBJ2-3, the V gene TRBV29-1, with 8 positions matching TRBD2. Germline V gives CDR1 SQVTM, CDR2 ANQGSEA. The CDR3 is 16 amino acids. Unmatched junction bases numbered 10, after V lost 1 base and J lost 4 bases. The CDR3 sequence: CSVEGRKRGTSDTQYF. CDR3 nucleotide sequence: TGCAGCGTTGAAGGACGGAAGCGGGGGACCTCAGATACGCAGTATTTT.

This chain links TRBV2 with TRBJ2-6; no clear D. The CDR3 spans 14 residues. CDR1 SNHLY and CDR2 FYNNEI come from the germline V gene. V lost 2 bases, J lost 4 bases, and 6 bases lay in between. In DNA, the CDR3 is TGTGCCAGCAGTGAACGTCAGGGGGCCAACGTCCTGACTTTC. Translating it yields CASSERQGANVLTF.

This clone was found a few times. The gene calls are TRBV7-9 and TRBJ2-5, with a possible D match to TRBD2 (5 bases). The V end was cut by 4 bases, the J end by 3 bases, with 12 bases between. Germline V gene lookup returns CDR1 SEHNR and CDR2 FQNEAQ (reference sequence). The CDR3 runs 14 residues. This CDR3 reads CASSSLGREETQYF. The DNA of the CDR3 is TGTGCCAGCAGCTCCCTAGGGCGGGAAGAGACCCAGTACTTC.

This clone was recorded a few times. The J gene is TRBJ2-5, the V gene TRBV5-1, with TRBD1 identical over 10 bases. The CDR3 sequence is 14 residues long. Germline CDR1 and CDR2: SGHRS and YFSETQ. Losses at the gene ends were 4 bases for V and 5 bases for J; bases not matched to a gene: 5. DNA of the CDR3: TGCGCCAGCAGCCCGACAGGGGGCAGGGAGACCCAGTACTTC. Encoded protein: CASSPTGGRETQYF.

V gene TRBV29-1 combines with J gene TRBJ2-3; 16 nucleotides agree with TRBD2. The V and J ends lost 4 bases and 4 bases, in that order; junction bases with no gene match: 11. Per the germline V gene, CDR1 is SQVTM and CDR2 is ANQGSEA. CDR3 length: 18 residues. CDR3 amino acids: CSVAGLAGGPLIADTQYF. The DNA of the CDR3 is TGCAGCGTTGCGGGACTAGCGGGGGGGCCATTGATAGCAGATACGCAGTATTTT.

The gene calls are TRBV6-5 and TRBJ2-1; TRBD2 matches at 8 bases. There are 14 residues in the CDR3. Per the germline V gene, CDR1 is MNHEY and CDR2 is SVGAGI. J gave up 11 bases and V 2 bases, and 8 bases lay outside the gene matches. The CDR3 spells CASSYGLAGNKQFF. The CDR3 coding sequence is TGTGCCAGCAGTTACGGGCTAGCGGGTAATAAGCAGTTCTTC.